This T cell receptor beta chain was captured in a study of blood T cell repertoires in COVID-19. Study in general: Acute-phase and convalescent COVID-19 samples originated in the United States, Italy and Spain.

This CDR3 has 16 amino acids. Trimming pared 0 bases from V and 0 bases from J, leaving 11 bases between. Germline V gene data show CDR1 as SGHRS and CDR2 as YFSETQ. Libraries were prepared by immunoSEQ multiplex PCR; TCRdb keeps only in-frame clonotypes and omits some of them. The sample has a few hundred thousand clones; approximately 86% are singletons. The gene calls are TRBV5-1 and TRBJ2-3, with D perhaps matching TRBD2 (6 bases). Sequencing used peripheral blood. The TCR originated in a woman aged 80 or over with acute or convalescent COVID-19. CDR3 sequence (DNA): TGCGCCAGCAGCTTGGATCCCGGGACTAGCACAGATACGCAGTATTTT. It codes for CASSLDPGTSTDTQYF.